What follows are 20 T cell receptor beta chains derived from one specimen sequenced in a study of cytomegalovirus exposure and HLA in healthy donors. PCR involved 60 Vbeta and 13 Jbeta primers. The protocol was immunoSEQ multiplex PCR, while the TCRdb copy is restricted to in-frame clones and leaves out a portion. Here the sample spans about 300,000 clones, 86% being singletons. The specimen was PBMCs. All receptors derive from a man between 35 and 55 years old in good health and CMV-seropositive.

This clone appeared a single time. The chain uses TRBV27 and TRBJ2-7; 15 bases match TRBD2. Looked up from germline, CDR1 is MNHEY and CDR2 is SMNVEV (reference sequence). The CDR3 covers 17 residues. The V and J ends lost 6 bases and 5 bases, in that order; junction bases with no gene match: 11. CDR3 sequence reads: CASSLAGLAGGLHEQYF. CDR3 DNA sequence: TGTGCCAGCAGCCTAGCCGGACTAGCGGGAGGGCTACACGAGCAGTACTTC.

V gene TRBV29-1 combines with J gene TRBJ1-5; TRBD1 agrees at 9 bases. Germline trimming cut 6 bases from V and 2 bases from J; bases unmatched to any gene: 5. Germline V gene data show CDR1 as SQVTM and CDR2 as ANQGSEA. The CDR3 is 14 residues long. CDR3 sequence (DNA): TGCAGCGTGGCTGGACAGGGGCGCAATCAGCCCCAGCATTTT. It codes for CSVAGQGRNQPQHF.

V and J are TRBV6-1 and TRBJ1-1, with D hard to call. Trimming pared 6 bases from V and 5 bases from J, leaving 13 bases between. Germline CDR1 and CDR2: MNHNS and SASEGT. CDR3 length: 13 residues. The CDR3 loop reads CASSDTRGTEAFF. CDR3 coding DNA: TGTGCCAGCAGCGACACCCGGGGAACTGAAGCTTTCTTT.

This clone came up once. The chain combines TRBV27 with TRBJ1-2, with D unresolved. CDR3 length: 18 amino acids. V lost 4 bases and J lost 3, with 24 bases in between. From germline, CDR1 is MNHEY and CDR2 SMNVEV (reference sequence). In nucleotides, the CDR3 is TGTGCCAGCAGTTCCGTGGCCCTAAGGAGTCTCGGGGACTATGGCTACACCTTC. It translates to CASSSVALRSLGDYGYTF.

This chain connects TRBV28 to TRBJ1-1, with D possibly matching TRBD1 (6 bases). The CDR3 contains 13 residues. Germline CDR1 is MDHEN and CDR2 is SYDVKM. V lost 6 bases and J lost 1, with 9 bases in between. The CDR3 DNA is TGTGCCAGCAGCAGGGGTGGGAACACTGAAGCTTTCTTT. Translating gives CASSRGGNTEAFF.

The J gene is TRBJ1-2, the V gene TRBV5-5; D gene unclear. V shed 4 bases and J shed 4 bases, with 14 bases lying between them. The CDR3 totals 14 residues. In germline, CDR1 is SGHKS, CDR2 YYEKEE (reference sequence). The CDR3 DNA sequence: TGTGCCAGCAGCAAGCAGACCGGGGTCTATGGCTACACCTTC. It codes for CASSKQTGVYGYTF.

The chain combines TRBV4-1 with TRBJ1-1; 7 bases match TRBD1. This CDR3 is built from 13 residues. The V segment lost 4 bases and the J segment 6 bases; nucleotides outside the gene matches: 5. Germline-derived CDR1 and CDR2 are MGHRA and YSYEKL. The CDR3 bases are TGCGCCAGCAGCCTCCAGGGGGGCCCTGAAGCTTTCTTT. Its protein is CASSLQGGPEAFF.

This chain uses TRBV27 with TRBJ1-3; D perhaps matches TRBD1 (6 bases). This CDR3 has 15 amino acids. Germline CDR1 and CDR2: MNHEY and SMNVEV (reference sequence). V gave up 6 bases and J gave up 1 base, with 13 bases separating them. DNA for the CDR3: TGTGCCAGCAGCCCGACAGGAGCATCTGGAAACACCATATATTTT. Amino acid sequence: CASSPTGASGNTIYF.

This clone is a singleton in its sample. The chain joins TRBV19 to TRBJ1-1, with 7 positions matching TRBD1. J was trimmed by 4 bases and V by 10 bases; bases with no gene match: 9. The CDR3 sequence is 13 residues long. The V gene's germline CDR1 is LNHDA and CDR2 SQIVND (reference sequence). The CDR3 sequence is CATYQPGGTEAFF. The DNA of the CDR3 is TGTGCCACCTACCAGCCAGGGGGCACTGAAGCTTTCTTT.

The J gene is TRBJ2-1, the V gene TRBV6-1; D ambiguous. CDR1 MNHNS and CDR2 SASEGT come from the germline V gene. The CDR3 runs to 14 residues. V shed 1 base and J shed 2 bases, with 6 bases lying between them. The CDR3 coding sequence is TGTGCCAGCAGTGAAGACGAGACCTACAATGAGCAGTTCTTC. Encoded protein: CASSEDETYNEQFF.

The chain links TRBV7-9 to TRBJ2-1; maybe TRBD2 (5 bases). V was trimmed by 4 bases and J by 7 bases, leaving 8 bases between them. This CDR3 has 12 amino acids. Germline assignment: CDR1 SEHNR and CDR2 FQNEAQ (reference sequence). The chain's CDR3 is CASSSLVNEQFF. The DNA of the CDR3 is TGTGCCAGCAGCTCACTAGTGAATGAGCAGTTCTTC.

The chain joins TRBV7-9 to TRBJ2-3; a weak D match, TRBD2 (6 bases). CDR1 is SEHNR, CDR2 FQNEAQ, per germline (reference sequence). The V end was cut by 6 bases, the J end by 2 bases, with 18 bases between. The CDR3 sequence is 16 residues long. Written as DNA, the CDR3 is TGTGCCAGCAGACTGCAGCGGGCCAACCCCACAGATACGCAGTATTTT. It codes for CASRLQRANPTDTQYF.

This clone was detected only a few times. The V gene is TRBV7-8, the J gene TRBJ1-2, with D maybe TRBD1 (6 bases). Germline CDR1 is SGHVS and CDR2 is FQNEAQ. With 1 base removed from V and 7 bases from J, the gap between germline ends came to 13 bases. CDR3 length: 14 amino acids. The CDR3 coding sequence is TGTGCCAGCAGCTTAGTAGGAACAGGGACTGGCTACACCTTC. Amino acids: CASSLVGTGTGYTF.

The chain employs TRBV5-4 and TRBJ2-1, with 11 bases fitting TRBD2. The V and J ends lost 2 bases and 8 bases, in that order; junction bases with no gene match: 3. Germline-derived CDR1 and CDR2 are SGHNT and YYREEE (reference sequence). The CDR3 has 14 residues. The chain's CDR3 is CASSLVAGGDEQFF. CDR3 in DNA: TGTGCCAGCAGCTTAGTAGCGGGAGGGGATGAGCAGTTCTTC. The complete variable domain, with remaining parts taken from reference TRBV5-4 and TRBJ2-1, reads ETGVTQSPTHLIKTRGQQVTLRCSSQSGHNTVSWYQQALGQGPQFIFQYYREEENGRGNFPPRFSGLQFPNYSSELNVNALELDDSALYLCASSLVAGGDEQFFGPGTRLTVL.

This rearrangement joins TRBV9 to TRBJ2-7, with a weak D call TRBD1 (6 bases). The V gene lost 4 bases and the J gene lost 1 base, with 15 bases spanning the gap. The CDR3 is 15 residues long. Germline V gene data show CDR1 as SGDLS and CDR2 as YYNGEE. CDR3 loop: CASSPGHAKSYEQYF. CDR3 bases: TGTGCCAGCAGCCCGGGACACGCAAAATCCTACGAGCAGTACTTC.

On this clone itself: This CDR3 is missing its conserved last phenylalanine or tryptophan, likely due to a read error. The J gene is TRBJ2-7, the V gene TRBV28; 9 nucleotides line up with TRBD1. The junction had 13 bases not matched to a gene; V was cut back by 7 bases and J by 6 bases. The CDR3 runs 15 residues. The germline V gene encodes CDR1 MDHEN and CDR2 SYDVKM. Here the CDR3 reads CASTPPGTGSSEQYL. CDR3 in DNA: TGTGCCAGCACCCCCCCCGGGACAGGGTCTTCCGAGCAGTACCTC.

The rearrangement links TRBV6-5 to TRBJ2-7; TRBD2 agrees at 7 bases. Germline assignment: CDR1 MNHEY and CDR2 SVGAGI. Trimming removed 5 bases from V and 3 bases from J; junction bases left unmatched: 10. The CDR3 sequence is 15 residues long. CDR3 amino acids: CASSQLAGQFYEQYF. The CDR3 DNA reads TGTGCCAGCAGTCAATTAGCGGGCCAATTCTACGAGCAGTACTTC.

This clone was detected once. The chain links TRBV5-3 to TRBJ2-3, with 14 positions matching TRBD2. TRBV5-3 is marked as an open reading frame, function uncertain. The V gene end was trimmed by 0 bases and the J gene end by 5 bases; junction bases not matched to a gene: 8. The CDR3 totals 18 residues. Here the CDR3 reads CARSLVGTSGSFGDTQYF. The CDR3 DNA follows: TGTGCCAGAAGCTTGGTTGGGACTAGCGGGAGCTTTGGAGATACGCAGTATTTT.

V is TRBV10-3 and J is TRBJ2-7; 8 nucleotides line up with TRBD1. This CDR3 has 16 residues. The junction had 11 bases not matched to a gene; V was cut back by 7 bases and J by 0 bases. From germline, CDR1 is ENHRY and CDR2 SYGVKD. The DNA for the CDR3 is TGTGCCATCAATAACCGGGACAGGACCAGCTCCTACGAGCAGTACTTC. Translation: CAINNRDRTSSYEQYF.

The V and J genes are TRBV4-1 and TRBJ2-3; unclear D gene. This CDR3 spans 13 amino acids. Deletions cut 1 base from V and 1 base from J, with 3 bases between. From germline, CDR1 is MGHRA and CDR2 YSYEKL. The CDR3 sequence: CASSQGRTDTQYF. CDR3 nucleotides: TGCGCCAGCAGCCAAGGGCGCACAGATACGCAGTATTTT.